Described below is a single T cell receptor beta chain sequence and its context. Other DNA sequences in this sample translate to the same CDR3. This entry comes from a study of blood T cell repertoires in COVID-19. Study-level information: Sample material is recorded as cDNA or gDNA derived from T cells, B-cell-depleted T cells, or PBMCs.

The CDR3 consists of 13 residues. The germline V and J ends were trimmed by 5 bases and 0 bases, with 7 bases remaining between them. Germline CDR1 is MDHEN and CDR2 is SYDVKM. The assay was immunoSEQ multiplex PCR, and TCRdb's table has in-frame clones only and misses some. The repertoire holds 200,000 or so clones, roughly 80% seen once, with about 0.91% in the top ten. Source material: peripheral blood. The rearrangement links TRBV28 to TRBJ1-1; D gene uncertain. The receptor was derived from a man aged 55 to 70 with COVID-19, enrolled during active disease. DNA for the CDR3: TGTGCCAGCAGTCCTAGCCTGAACACTGAAGCTTTCTTT. Translating gives CASSPSLNTEAFF.